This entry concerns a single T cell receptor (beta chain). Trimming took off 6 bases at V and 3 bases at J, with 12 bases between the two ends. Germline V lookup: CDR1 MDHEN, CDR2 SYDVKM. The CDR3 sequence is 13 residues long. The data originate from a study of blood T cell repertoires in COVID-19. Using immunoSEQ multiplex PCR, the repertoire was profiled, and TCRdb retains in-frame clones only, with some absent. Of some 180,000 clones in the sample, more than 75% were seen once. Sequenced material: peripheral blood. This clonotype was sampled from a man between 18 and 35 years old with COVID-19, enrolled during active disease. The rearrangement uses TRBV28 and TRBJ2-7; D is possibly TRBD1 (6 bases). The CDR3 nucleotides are TGTGCCAGCAGAGCCTTAGGGGGCTACGAGCAGTACTTC. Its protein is CASRALGGYEQYF.